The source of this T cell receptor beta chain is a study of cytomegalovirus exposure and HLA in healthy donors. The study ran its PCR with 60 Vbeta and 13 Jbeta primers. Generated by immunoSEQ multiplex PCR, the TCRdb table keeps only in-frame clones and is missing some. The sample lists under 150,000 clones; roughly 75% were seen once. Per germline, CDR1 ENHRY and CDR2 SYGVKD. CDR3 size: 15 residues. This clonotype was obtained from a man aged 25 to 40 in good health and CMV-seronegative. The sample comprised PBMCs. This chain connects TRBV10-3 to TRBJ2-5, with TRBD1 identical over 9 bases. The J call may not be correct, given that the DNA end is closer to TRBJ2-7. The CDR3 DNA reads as TGTGCCATCAGTGAGTCGACAGGGGGTACCTACGAGCAGTACTTC. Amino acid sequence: CAISESTGGTYEQYF.